This T cell receptor beta chain is drawn from a study of identical twins. On this clonotype: What it binds is unknown.

CDR1 is MGHRA and CDR2 is YSYEKL in the germline V gene. The CDR3 is made up of 17 amino acids. V shed 0 bases and J 2 bases; nucleotides not matched to a gene: 6. Carrying unique molecular identifiers, the cDNA also gained a universal primer site through template switching. TCRdb ran MiXCR on the 5' RACE reads and lists one entry per CDR3 protein. Of 240,000 or so distinct CDR3 sequences detected, about 7.3% appear once; the ten largest clones hold roughly 3.7%. Study-level points and caveats: Because invariant MAIT and iNKT cells could be present, zero-insertion analyses could be partly confounded.

In addition, the sample was reused for a study of yellow fever vaccine responses in identical twins.

The receptor's source is a woman aged 18 to 35 in good health. The material sequenced was memory (CD45RO+) T cells sorted from blood. The rearrangement links TRBV4-1 to TRBJ2-1, with 8 bases that match TRBD2. For the CDR3, the DNA is TGCGCCAGCAGCCAAGAGTGGGTAGCGGGACCCTACAATGAGCAGTTCTTC. This translates into CASSQEWVAGPYNEQFF.